This TCR beta chain was found in a study of T cell responses to AZD1222 COVID-19 vaccine. General observations from the study: Close to half of spike-specific TCRs reportedly recognize unmutated variant regions. The study identified only a handful of AZD1222 recipients as seropositive at baseline.

The CDR3 extends over 15 amino acids. The ends were cut back, 0 bases at V and 3 bases at J, with 12 bases in the middle. Germline V gives CDR1 KGHSH, CDR2 LQKENI. The assay was immunoSEQ multiplex PCR, and TCRdb's table has in-frame clones only and misses some. The sample consists of some 95,000 clones, around 92% of them appearing once. Comments on this clone: Its antigen is not known.

The V and J genes are TRBV18 and TRBJ2-7, with D possibly called TRBD1 or TRBD2 (6 bases each). Specimen: peripheral blood, collected on day 0 of MenACWY control vaccination. The origin of this receptor is an adult in good health. CDR3 sequence reads: CASSPPGGEDYEQYF. The DNA for the CDR3 is TGTGCCAGCTCACCACCCGGGGGCGAGGACTACGAGCAGTACTTC.